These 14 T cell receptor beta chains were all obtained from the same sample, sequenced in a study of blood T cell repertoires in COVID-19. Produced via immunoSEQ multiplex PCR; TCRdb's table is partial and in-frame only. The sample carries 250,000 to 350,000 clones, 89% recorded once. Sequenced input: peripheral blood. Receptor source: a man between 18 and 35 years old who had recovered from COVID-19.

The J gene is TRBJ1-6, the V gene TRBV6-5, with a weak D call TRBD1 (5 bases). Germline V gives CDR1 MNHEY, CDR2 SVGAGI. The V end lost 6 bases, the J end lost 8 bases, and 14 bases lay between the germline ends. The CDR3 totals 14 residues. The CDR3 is CASSWGPGDSPLHF. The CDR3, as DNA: TGTGCCAGCAGCTGGGGCCCGGGGGATTCACCCCTCCACTTT.

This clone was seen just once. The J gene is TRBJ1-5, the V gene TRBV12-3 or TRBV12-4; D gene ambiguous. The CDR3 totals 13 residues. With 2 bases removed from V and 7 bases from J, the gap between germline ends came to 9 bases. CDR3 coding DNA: TGTGCCAGCAGTTTAAGTCGGAGGCAGCCCCAGCATTTT. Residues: CASSLSRRQPQHF.

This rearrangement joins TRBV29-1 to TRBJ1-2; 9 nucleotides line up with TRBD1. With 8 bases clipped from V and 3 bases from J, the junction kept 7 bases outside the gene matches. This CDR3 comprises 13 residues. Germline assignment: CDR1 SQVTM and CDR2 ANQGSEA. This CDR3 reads CSMEDRGDYGYTF. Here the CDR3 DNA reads TGCAGCATGGAGGACAGGGGAGACTATGGCTACACCTTC.

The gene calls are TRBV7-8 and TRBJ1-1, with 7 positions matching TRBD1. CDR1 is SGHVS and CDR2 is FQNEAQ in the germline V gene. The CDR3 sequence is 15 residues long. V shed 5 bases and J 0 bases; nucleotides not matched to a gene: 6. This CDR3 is CASSPGGKMNTEAFF. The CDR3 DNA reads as TGTGCCAGCAGCCCAGGGGGGAAAATGAACACTGAAGCTTTCTTT.

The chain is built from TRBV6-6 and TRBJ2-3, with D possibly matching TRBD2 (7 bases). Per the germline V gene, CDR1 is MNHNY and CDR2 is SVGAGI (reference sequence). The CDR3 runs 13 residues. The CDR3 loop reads CAMRGRDTDTQYF. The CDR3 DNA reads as TGTGCGATGCGGGGGCGGGACACAGATACGCAGTATTTT.

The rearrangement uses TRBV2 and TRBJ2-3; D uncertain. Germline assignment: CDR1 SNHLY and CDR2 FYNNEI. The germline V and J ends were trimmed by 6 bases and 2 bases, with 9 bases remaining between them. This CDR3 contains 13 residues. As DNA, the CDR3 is TGTGCCAGCAGCCCCGGGTCCACAGATACGCAGTATTTT. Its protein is CASSPGSTDTQYF.

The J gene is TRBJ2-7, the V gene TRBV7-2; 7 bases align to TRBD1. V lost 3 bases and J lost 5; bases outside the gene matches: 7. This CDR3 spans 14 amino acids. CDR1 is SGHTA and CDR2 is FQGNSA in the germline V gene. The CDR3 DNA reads TGTGCCAGCAGCTTTGACAGGGCCAACCACGAGCAGTACTTC. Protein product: CASSFDRANHEQYF.

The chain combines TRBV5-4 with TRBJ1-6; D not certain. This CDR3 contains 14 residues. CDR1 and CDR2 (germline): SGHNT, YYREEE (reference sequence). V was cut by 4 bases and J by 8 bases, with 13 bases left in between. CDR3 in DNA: TGTGCCAGCAGCCCGACCCAGGTGGATTCACCCCTCCACTTT. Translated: CASSPTQVDSPLHF.

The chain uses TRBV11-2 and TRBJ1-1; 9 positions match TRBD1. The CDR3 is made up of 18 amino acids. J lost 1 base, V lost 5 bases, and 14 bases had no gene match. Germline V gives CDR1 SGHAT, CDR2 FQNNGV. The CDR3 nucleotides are TGTGCCAGCAGCCCAGGGGGCTGGACAGGGGCCTCGAACACTGAAGCTTTCTTT. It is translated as CASSPGGWTGASNTEAFF. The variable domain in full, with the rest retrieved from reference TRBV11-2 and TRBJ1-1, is EAGVAQSPRYKIIEKRQSVAFWCNPISGHATLYWYQQILGQGPKLLIQFQNNGVVDDSQLPKDRFSAERLKGVDSTLKIQPAKLEDSAVYLCASSPGGWTGASNTEAFFGQGTRLTVV.

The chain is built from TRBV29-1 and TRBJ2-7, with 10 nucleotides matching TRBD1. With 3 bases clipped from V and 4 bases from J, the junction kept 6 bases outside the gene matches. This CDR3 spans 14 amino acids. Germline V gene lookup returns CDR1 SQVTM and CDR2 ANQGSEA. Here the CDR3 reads CSVDSWDRGYEQYF. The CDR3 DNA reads TGCAGCGTTGACAGTTGGGACAGGGGTTACGAGCAGTACTTC.

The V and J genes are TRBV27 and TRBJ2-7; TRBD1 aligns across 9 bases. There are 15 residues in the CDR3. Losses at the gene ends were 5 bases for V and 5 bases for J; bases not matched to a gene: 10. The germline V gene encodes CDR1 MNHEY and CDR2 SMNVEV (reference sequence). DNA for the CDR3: TGTGCCAGCAGTGCGGGACAGGGAGGGACCGACGAGCAGTACTTC. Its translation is CASSAGQGGTDEQYF.

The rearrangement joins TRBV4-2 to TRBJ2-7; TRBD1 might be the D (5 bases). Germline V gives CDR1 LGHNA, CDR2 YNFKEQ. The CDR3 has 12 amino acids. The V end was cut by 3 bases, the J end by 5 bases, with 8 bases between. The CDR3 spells CASSQDKNEQYF. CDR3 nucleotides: TGTGCCAGCAGCCAGGACAAAAACGAGCAGTACTTC.

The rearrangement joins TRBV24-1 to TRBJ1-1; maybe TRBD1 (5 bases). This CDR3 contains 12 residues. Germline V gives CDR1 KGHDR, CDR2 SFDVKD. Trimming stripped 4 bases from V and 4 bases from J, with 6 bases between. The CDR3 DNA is TGTGCCACCAGTGACGGGGGCACTGAAGCTTTCTTT. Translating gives CATSDGGTEAFF.

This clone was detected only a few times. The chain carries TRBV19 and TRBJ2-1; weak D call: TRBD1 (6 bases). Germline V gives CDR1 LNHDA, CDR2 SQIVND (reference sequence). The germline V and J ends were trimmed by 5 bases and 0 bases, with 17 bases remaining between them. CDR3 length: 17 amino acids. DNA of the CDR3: TGTGCCAGTAGTTCATACAGGGCCATCAACTCCTACAATGAGCAGTTCTTC. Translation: CASSSYRAINSYNEQFF.